This T cell receptor (beta chain) was retrieved from a study of metastatic and nonmetastatic thyroid tumors. Study outcomes and limitations: It was reportedly found that TCR beta diversity was significantly higher in malignant thyroid tumors than in benign nodules, a difference seen in both blood and tumor samples.

In the source study's methods: A classifier of distant metastasis in papillary thyroid cancer was built from CDR3 differences (across clinicopathological groups). TCRdb reanalyzed the PCR reads with MiXCR. The V and J calls follow TCRdb's processing rather than the paper's. Here the sample spans 15,000 to 20,000 clones, approximately 32% being singletons. Germline CDR1 SGHTA, CDR2 FQGTGA. The V end lost 3 bases, the J end lost 8 bases, and 11 bases lay between the germline ends. CDR3 length: 14 amino acids. All patients were untreated before thyroid surgery. Note on this clone: The target antigen is unknown.

The chain carries TRBV7-3 and TRBJ1-6; D is perhaps TRBD1 (5 bases). The sample comprised adjacent normal tissue. The sequence was obtained from a female donor with papillary thyroid cancer or a benign thyroid nodule (not recorded which). Some clones in this sample may be carry-over from other donors' samples. The CDR3 reads CASSLGGDHSPLHF. Here the CDR3 DNA reads TGTGCCAGCAGCTTGGGCGGGGACCATTCACCCCTCCACTTT.